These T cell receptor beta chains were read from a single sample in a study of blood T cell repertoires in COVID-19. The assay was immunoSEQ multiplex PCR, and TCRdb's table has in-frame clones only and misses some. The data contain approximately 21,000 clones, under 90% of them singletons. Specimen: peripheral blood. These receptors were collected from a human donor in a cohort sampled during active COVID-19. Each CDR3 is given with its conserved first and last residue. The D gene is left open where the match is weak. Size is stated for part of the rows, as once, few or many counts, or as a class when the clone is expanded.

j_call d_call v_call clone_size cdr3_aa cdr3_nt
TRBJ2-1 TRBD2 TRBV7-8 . CASSFSGGDNEQFF TGTGCCAGCAGCTTTAGCGGGGGGGACAATGAGCAGTTCTTC
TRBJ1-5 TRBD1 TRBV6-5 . CASSRGQYSNQPQHF TGTGCCAGCTCCCGGGGACAGTATAGCAATCAGCCCCAGCATTTT
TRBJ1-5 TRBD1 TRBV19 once CASSTDWTGQPQHF TGTGCCAGTAGTACAGACTGGACAGGACAGCCCCAGCATTTT
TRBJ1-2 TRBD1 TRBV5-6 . CASSPGTGRYGYTF TGTGCCAGCAGCCCGGGGACAGGGAGGTATGGCTACACCTTC
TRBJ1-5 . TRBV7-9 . CASSKEGRDQPQHF TGTGCCAGCAGTAAGGAGGGAAGAGATCAGCCCCAGCATTTT
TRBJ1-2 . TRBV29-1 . CSVDTGAIRGYTF TGCAGCGTTGACACAGGCGCGATAAGGGGCTACACCTTC
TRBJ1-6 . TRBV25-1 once CASRGPHRVNSPLHF TGTGCCAGCAGGGGTCCCCACAGGGTTAATTCACCCCTCCACTTT
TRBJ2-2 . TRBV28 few CASSLSPLVGRTNTGELFF TGTGCCAGCAGTTTATCTCCCTTGGTGGGGCGTACGAACACCGGGGAGCTGTTTTTT
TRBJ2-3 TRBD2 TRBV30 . CAWSSGLAASTDTQYF TGTGCCTGGAGTTCCGGACTAGCGGCTAGCACAGATACGCAGTATTTT
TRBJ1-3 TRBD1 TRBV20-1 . CSASGQGGGNTIYF TGCAGTGCAAGTGGGCAGGGGGGTGGAAACACCATATATTTT
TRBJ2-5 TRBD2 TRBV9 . CASSVTSGGETQYF TGTGCCAGCAGCGTTACTAGCGGGGGGGAGACCCAGTACTTC
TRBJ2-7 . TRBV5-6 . CASSRLTGSGGSYEQYF TGTGCCAGCAGCCGGTTGACAGGGTCCGGGGGCTCCTACGAGCAGTACTTC
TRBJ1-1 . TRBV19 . CASSPWGLLNTEAFF TGTGCCAGTAGTCCGTGGGGACTTCTGAACACTGAAGCTTTCTTT
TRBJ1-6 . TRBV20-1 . CSASPGTRNSPLHF TGCAGTGCTAGTCCGGGAACGCGGAATTCACCCCTCCACTTT
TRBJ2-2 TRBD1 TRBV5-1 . CASSARDRGRGTGELFF TGCGCCAGCAGCGCCCGGGACAGGGGGCGAGGCACCGGGGAGCTGTTTTTT
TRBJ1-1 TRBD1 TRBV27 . CASSKDRLNTEAFF TGTGCCAGCAGCAAGGACAGGCTGAACACTGAAGCTTTCTTT
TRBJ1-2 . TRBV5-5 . CASNEMTGYGYTF TGTGCCAGCAACGAAATGACGGGATATGGCTACACCTTC
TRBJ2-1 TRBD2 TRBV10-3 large CAICGEYLSGGAYNEQFF TGTGCCATCTGTGGGGAATACCTTAGCGGGGGGGCCTACAATGAGCAGTTCTTC
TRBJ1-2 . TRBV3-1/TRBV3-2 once CASSQGTPVGYTF TGTGCCAGCAGCCAAGGGACTCCGGTGGGCTACACCTTC
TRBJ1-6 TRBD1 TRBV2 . CASTPGQGSSYNSPLHF TGTGCCAGCACCCCGGGACAGGGATCCTCCTATAATTCACCCCTCCACTTT
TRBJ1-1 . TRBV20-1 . CSAGGGNTEAFF TGCAGTGCTGGTGGCGGGAACACTGAAGCTTTCTTT
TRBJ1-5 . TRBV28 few CASSFLRPQGSGNQPQHF TGTGCCAGCAGCTTTCTCAGACCGCAGGGGTCGGGCAATCAGCCCCAGCATTTT
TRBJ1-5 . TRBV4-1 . CASSQFAGARGNQPQHF TGCGCCAGCAGCCAATTTGCGGGGGCGAGGGGCAATCAGCCCCAGCATTTT
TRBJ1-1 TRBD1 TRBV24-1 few CATRKIETGADTEAFF TGTGCCACTCGAAAAATAGAGACAGGGGCGGACACTGAAGCTTTCTTT
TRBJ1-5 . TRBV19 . CASSPQSVSGNQPQHF TGTGCCAGTAGTCCTCAGTCAGTATCAGGCAATCAGCCCCAGCATTTT
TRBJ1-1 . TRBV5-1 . CASSLGPHRTPGSTEAFF TGCGCCAGCAGCTTGGGGCCCCACCGGACGCCGGGGTCGACTGAAGCTTTCTTT
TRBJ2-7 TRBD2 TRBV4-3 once CASSQSGGPYEQYF TGCGCCAGCAGCCAAAGCGGGGGCCCCTACGAGCAGTACTTC
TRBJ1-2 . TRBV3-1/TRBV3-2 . CASSQDTRVGYTF TGTGCCAGCAGCCAAGATACTCGGGTTGGCTACACCTTC
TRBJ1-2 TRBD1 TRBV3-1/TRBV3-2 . CASSQDRGFRPLF TGTGCCAGCAGCCAGGACAGGGGCTTTCGGCCCTTGTTC
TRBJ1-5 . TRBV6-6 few CASSRFSRGYSNQPQHF TGTGCCAGCAGTCGCTTCTCGAGAGGCTATAGCAATCAGCCCCAGCATTTT
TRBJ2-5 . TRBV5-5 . CASSLGPGGETQYF TGTGCCAGCAGCTTGGGTCCGGGCGGGGAGACCCAGTACTTC
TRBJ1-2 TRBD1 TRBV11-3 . CASSLGQANYGYTF TGTGCCAGCAGCTTGGGACAGGCTAACTATGGCTACACCTTC
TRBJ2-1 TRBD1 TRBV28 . CASRWNRGPYNEQFF TGTGCCAGCAGATGGAACAGGGGGCCCTACAATGAGCAGTTCTTC
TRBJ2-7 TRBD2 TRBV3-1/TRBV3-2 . CASKTSASSYEQYF TGTGCCAGCAAAACTAGCGCGAGCTCCTACGAGCAGTACTTC
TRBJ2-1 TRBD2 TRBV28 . CASISAGNYNEQFF TGTGCCAGCATCTCAGCGGGGAACTACAATGAGCAGTTCTTC
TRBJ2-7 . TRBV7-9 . CASSLNSGEQYF TGTGCCAGCAGCTTAAATTCCGGCGAGCAGTACTTC
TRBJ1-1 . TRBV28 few CASRPRQLNTEAFF TGTGCCAGCAGACCCCGACAGTTAAACACTGAAGCTTTCTTT
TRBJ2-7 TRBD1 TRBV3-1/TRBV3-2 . CASSQDWVGDRGVSRLYEQYF TGTGCCAGCAGCCAAGATTGGGTAGGGGACAGGGGGGTTTCGCGTCTCTACGAGCAGTACTTC
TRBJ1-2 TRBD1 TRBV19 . CASSPGQGSGYGYTF TGTGCCAGTAGTCCTGGACAGGGGAGCGGCTATGGCTACACCTTC
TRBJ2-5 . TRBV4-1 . CASSQGTEETQYF TGCGCCAGCAGCCAGGGGACTGAGGAGACCCAGTACTTC
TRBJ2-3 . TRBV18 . CASSPPEGGDTQYF TGTGCCAGCTCACCCCCCGAAGGGGGAGATACGCAGTATTTT
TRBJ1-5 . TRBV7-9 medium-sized CASSLFPDQPQHF TGTGCCAGCAGCTTATTCCCCGATCAGCCCCAGCATTTT